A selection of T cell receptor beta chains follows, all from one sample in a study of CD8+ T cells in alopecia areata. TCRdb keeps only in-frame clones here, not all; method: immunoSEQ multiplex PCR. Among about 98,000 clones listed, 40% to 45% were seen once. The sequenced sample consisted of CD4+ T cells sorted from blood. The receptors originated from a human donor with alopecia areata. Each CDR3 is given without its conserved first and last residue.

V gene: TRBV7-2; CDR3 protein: ASSTQRGHGYEQY
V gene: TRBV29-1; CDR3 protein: SVDVLAETQY
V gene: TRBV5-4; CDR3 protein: ASSLGLAGTTGELF
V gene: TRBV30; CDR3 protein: AWSPGQGWVQPQH
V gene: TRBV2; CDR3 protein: ASSYDTEAF
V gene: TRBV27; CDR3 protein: ASSLSIRNEQF
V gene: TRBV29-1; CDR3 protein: SADPSNEQF
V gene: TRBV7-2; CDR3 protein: ASSPSGSPSYEQY
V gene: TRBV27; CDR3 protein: ASSWRGGNSPLH
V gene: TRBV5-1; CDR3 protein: ASRSVTADSPLH
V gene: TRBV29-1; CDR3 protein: SVVGQDIRRTEAF
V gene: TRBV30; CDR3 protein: AWMGGSGSNEQF
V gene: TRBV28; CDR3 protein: ATLRATARETQY
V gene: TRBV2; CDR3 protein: ASRNGQGDTQY
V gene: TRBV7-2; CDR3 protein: ASTPPFAKNIQY
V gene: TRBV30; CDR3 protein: AWSRRIRDTEAF
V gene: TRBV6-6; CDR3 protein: ASSYGGGVEDTQY
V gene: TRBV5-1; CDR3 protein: ASSWGQPPGTDTQY
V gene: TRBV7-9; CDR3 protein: ASSLERYEQY
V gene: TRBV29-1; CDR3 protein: SAVGRGYGYT
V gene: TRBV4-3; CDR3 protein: ASSRAREETQY
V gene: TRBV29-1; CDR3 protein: SARPGLQETQY
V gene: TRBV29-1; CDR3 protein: SVFKGGSYEQY
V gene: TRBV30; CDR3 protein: AWSVGQKQPQH
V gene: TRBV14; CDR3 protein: ASSLGINTEAF
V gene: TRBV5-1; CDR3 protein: ASSVPLGDTEAF
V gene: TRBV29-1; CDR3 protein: SVDGDLSTDTQY
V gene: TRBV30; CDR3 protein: AWLGVGTQY
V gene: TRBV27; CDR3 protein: ASSGNSPLH
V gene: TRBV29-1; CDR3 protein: SITSFGEGTQY
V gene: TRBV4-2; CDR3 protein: ASSQDRGYEQY
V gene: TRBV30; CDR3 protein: AWSAGGGYEQY
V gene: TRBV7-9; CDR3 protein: ASSLDGTNSPLH
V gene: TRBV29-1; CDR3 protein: SGGTGADIQY
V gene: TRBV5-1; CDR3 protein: ASSSEGDRTGELF
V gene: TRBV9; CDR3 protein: ASSPQRTEGYEQY
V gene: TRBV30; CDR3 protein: AWSPYGHTGSYEQY
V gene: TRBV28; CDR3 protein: ASRPGGGHEQY
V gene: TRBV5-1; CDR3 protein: ASRSGDSNQPQH
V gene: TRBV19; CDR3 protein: ASTPAATEGTDTQY
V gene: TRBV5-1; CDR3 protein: ASSLESRGSGYNEQF
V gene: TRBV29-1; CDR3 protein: SVAFSGGNTGELF
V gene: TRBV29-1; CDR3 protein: SALRNTEAF
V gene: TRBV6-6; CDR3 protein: ASSRTSANEQF
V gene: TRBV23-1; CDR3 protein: ASSQQLGSNTGELF
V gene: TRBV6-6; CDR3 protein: ASSAEEKLF
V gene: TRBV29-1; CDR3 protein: SVAQGPYNEQF